These T cell receptor beta chains were read from a single sample in a study of blood T cell repertoires in COVID-19. Sequencing used immunoSEQ multiplex PCR; TCRdb keeps in-frame clones, though not all of them. The sample consists of fewer than 300,000 clones, around 84% of them appearing once. The sequenced sample consisted of peripheral blood. Source of these receptors: a man in his fifties or sixties with COVID-19, enrolled during active disease. CDR3s include the opening cysteine and the closing phenylalanine or tryptophan. D genes are given only for firm matches. Not every row has a clone size; where given, it reads once, few, many or a size class.

>TRBJ1-1|TRBV9|.|.
CASSVAPAGKNTEAFF
TGTGCCAGCAGCGTAGCCCCTGCAGGGAAGAACACTGAAGCTTTCTTT
>TRBJ1-4|TRBV6-6|few|TRBD1
CASSRRQGRATNEKLFF
TGTGCCAGCAGTCGGCGACAGGGGAGGGCGACTAATGAAAAACTGTTTTTT
>TRBJ2-1|TRBV20-1|few|TRBD2
CSASRGTSDGEQFF
TGCAGTGCTAGTAGGGGGACTAGCGATGGTGAGCAGTTCTTC
>TRBJ2-3|TRBV10-3|once|TRBD2
CAISESGTSGGATQYF
TGTGCCATCAGTGAGTCGGGAACTAGCGGGGGGGCCACGCAGTATTTT
>TRBJ2-5|TRBV7-2|once|TRBD2
CASSLSSGQETQYF
TGTGCCAGCAGCTTATCTAGCGGCCAAGAGACCCAGTACTTC
>TRBJ1-2|TRBV6-5|once|.
CASSYSRGDGYTF
TGTGCCAGCAGTTACTCCAGGGGTGATGGCTACACCTTC
>TRBJ2-1|TRBV5-1|.|.
CASSLGFGENEQFF
TGCGCCAGCAGCTTGGGCTTCGGAGAAAATGAGCAGTTCTTC
>TRBJ2-1|TRBV6-1|.|.
CASSEALASAYHEQFF
TGTGCCAGCAGTGAAGCGCTCGCCTCTGCCTATCATGAGCAGTTCTTC
>TRBJ2-1|TRBV11-2|.|TRBD2
CASSLGGSGRAFDEQFF
TGTGCCAGCAGCCTGGGGGGTAGCGGGAGGGCCTTCGATGAGCAGTTCTTC
>TRBJ1-3|TRBV2|.|.
CASSEVGIPGNTIYF
TGTGCCAGCAGTGAAGTCGGGATACCTGGAAACACCATATATTTT
>TRBJ2-5|TRBV6-1|.|.
CASSDSRGEETQYF
TGTGCCAGCAGTGATTCTCGCGGGGAAGAGACCCAGTACTTC
>TRBJ1-5|TRBV7-9|.|.
CASSRDGNQPQHF
TGTGCCAGCAGCCGAGACGGGAATCAGCCCCAGCATTTT
>TRBJ1-1|TRBV10-3|.|TRBD1
CAIGDRENTEAFF
TGTGCCATCGGTGACAGGGAGAACACTGAAGCTTTCTTT
>TRBJ2-7|TRBV6-2/TRBV6-3|few|.
CASSPRAAFYEQYF
TGTGCCAGCAGCCCCAGGGCTGCCTTCTACGAGCAGTACTTC
>TRBJ2-7|TRBV6-2/TRBV6-3|.|TRBD2
CASGRTSGTYEQYF
TGTGCCAGCGGCCGGACTAGCGGTACCTACGAGCAGTACTTC
>TRBJ2-5|TRBV19|.|TRBD1
CATSTGQGREETQYF
TGTGCCACCTCCACTGGACAGGGGAGGGAGGAGACCCAGTACTTC
>TRBJ1-5|TRBV6-5|.|.
CASSFRGSNQPQHF
TGTGCCAGCAGTTTCCGAGGCTCAAATCAGCCCCAGCATTTT
>TRBJ1-3|TRBV28|few|.
CASSYAGGNTIYF
TGTGCCAGCAGTTATGCAGGGGGAAACACCATATATTTT
>TRBJ1-1|TRBV7-9|.|.
CASSLTGNTEAFF
TGTGCCAGCAGCTTGACAGGGAACACTGAAGCTTTCTTT
>TRBJ2-3|TRBV13|large|.
CASSGLDRFDTDTQYF
TGTGCCAGCAGCGGCCTCGACAGGTTTGACACAGATACGCAGTATTTT
>TRBJ1-5|TRBV19|many|TRBD1
CASISRGRDQPQHF
TGTGCCAGTATTAGCAGGGGGCGAGATCAGCCCCAGCATTTT
>TRBJ2-7|TRBV20-1|.|.
CSASGSSYEQYF
TGCAGTGCTAGTGGGAGCTCCTACGAGCAGTACTTC
>TRBJ1-1|TRBV27|.|.
CASSLRTDKTEAFF
TGTGCCAGCAGTTTGCGGACGGACAAAACTGAAGCTTTCTTT
>TRBJ1-5|TRBV6-5|.|TRBD1
CASSIGQGVQPQHF
TGTGCCAGCAGTATCGGACAGGGGGTTCAGCCCCAGCATTTT
>TRBJ2-3|TRBV18|.|.
CASSQTGGQYF
TGTGCCAGCTCACAAACCGGGGGGCAGTATTTT
>TRBJ2-3|TRBV24-1|once|.
CATSDFQGHRSTDTQYF
TGTGCCACCAGTGATTTTCAGGGACACCGTAGCACAGATACGCAGTATTTT
>TRBJ2-7|TRBV6-5|.|.
CASSYRETYEQYF
TGTGCCAGCAGTTACAGGGAGACCTACGAGCAGTACTTC
>TRBJ1-1|TRBV4-1|.|TRBD1
CASSRDRGPEAFF
TGCGCCAGCAGCCGCGACAGGGGACCTGAAGCTTTCTTT
>TRBJ1-4|TRBV7-9|few|.
CASSTPSGRKLFF
TGTGCCAGCAGCACTCCTAGCGGGAGGAAACTGTTTTTT
>TRBJ1-6|TRBV27|.|.
CASSLEGARNSPLHF
TGTGCCAGCAGTTTAGAAGGGGCCAGGAATTCACCCCTCCACTTT
>TRBJ1-3|TRBV12-5|.|.
CASGSRIRSGNTIYF
TGTGCTAGTGGCTCTAGGATCCGCTCTGGAAACACCATATATTTT
>TRBJ2-5|TRBV3-1/TRBV3-2|.|.
CASSQGNVRQTQYF
TGTGCCAGCAGCCAAGGGAACGTTAGACAAACCCAGTACTTC
>TRBJ1-6|TRBV5-4|.|.
CASSRDGRRGGSPLHF
TGTGCCAGCAGCCGGGATGGGCGGAGGGGAGGCTCACCCCTCCACTTT
>TRBJ2-7|TRBV9|.|TRBD1
CASSVDGQGLGEQYF
TGTGCCAGCAGCGTAGATGGACAGGGGCTGGGTGAGCAGTACTTC
>TRBJ2-1|TRBV11-2|.|.
CASSQVVGGNNEQFF
TGTGCCAGCAGCCAAGTAGTGGGGGGAAACAATGAGCAGTTCTTC
>TRBJ1-4|TRBV28|once|TRBD1
CASSAPGQGFNEKLFF
TGTGCCAGCAGCGCCCCGGGACAGGGGTTTAATGAAAAACTGTTTTTT
>TRBJ1-5|TRBV5-5|.|.
CASSLVGVYNQPQHF
TGTGCCAGCAGCTTGGTAGGGGTCTACAATCAGCCCCAGCATTTT
>TRBJ2-7|TRBV3-1/TRBV3-2|.|.
CASQDEQYF
TGTGCCAGCCAGGACGAGCAGTACTTC
>TRBJ2-5|TRBV10-3|.|.
CAISTGEWETQYF
TGTGCCATCAGTACGGGGGAGTGGGAGACCCAGTACTTC
>TRBJ1-5|TRBV19|.|TRBD1
CASGGLGGRQPQHF
TGTGCCAGCGGCGGGTTAGGGGGCAGGCAGCCCCAGCATTTT
>TRBJ2-5|TRBV5-1|once|.
CASSIQGFQETQYF
TGCGCCAGCAGCATACAGGGTTTCCAAGAGACCCAGTACTTC
>TRBJ2-7|TRBV6-5|.|.
CASSYGQISTYEQYF
TGTGCCAGCAGTTACGGACAGATTTCAACCTACGAGCAGTACTTC
>TRBJ2-2|TRBV28|.|TRBD1
CASSFPPHRGDTGELFF
TGTGCCAGCAGTTTCCCCCCCCACAGGGGCGACACCGGGGAGCTGTTTTTT
>TRBJ1-5|TRBV6-6|.|.
CASSWTGGQPQHF
TGTGCCAGCAGTTGGACGGGGGGTCAGCCCCAGCATTTT
>TRBJ2-5|TRBV6-1|.|.
CASSEARGLGETQYF
TGTGCCAGCAGTGAAGCGCGCGGGCTGGGGGAGACCCAGTACTTC
>TRBJ1-1|TRBV19|.|.
CASSIEQGAEAFF
TGTGCCAGTAGTATTGAACAGGGTGCTGAAGCTTTCTTT
>TRBJ1-1|TRBV28|.|TRBD1
CASSLPTTGVTEAFF
TGTGCCAGCAGTTTACCAACGACAGGGGTAACTGAAGCTTTCTTT
>TRBJ1-5|TRBV7-9|.|.
CASSPQGSQPQHF
TGTGCCAGCAGCCCACAGGGATCCCAGCCCCAGCATTTT
>TRBJ2-3|TRBV3-1/TRBV3-2|.|TRBD1
CASSQPGQHRSF
TGTGCCAGCAGCCAGCCGGGACAGCACCGTTCCTTT
>TRBJ2-1|TRBV5-1|.|TRBD2
CASSLAAGGLGHEQFF
TGCGCCAGCAGCTTGGCAGCGGGAGGCCTCGGGCATGAGCAGTTCTTC
>TRBJ2-7|TRBV3-1/TRBV3-2|.|.
CASSQDIIQGAEQYF
TGTGCCAGCAGCCAAGATATAATACAGGGTGCCGAGCAGTACTTC
>TRBJ1-1|TRBV29-1|.|.
CSVMQGFTEAFF
TGCAGCGTAATGCAGGGTTTCACGGAAGCTTTCTTT
>TRBJ2-7|TRBV6-2/TRBV6-3|few|TRBD2
CASSYRAGVLRGDEQYF
TGTGCCAGCAGTTACCGGGCGGGAGTTCTGCGGGGAGACGAGCAGTACTTC